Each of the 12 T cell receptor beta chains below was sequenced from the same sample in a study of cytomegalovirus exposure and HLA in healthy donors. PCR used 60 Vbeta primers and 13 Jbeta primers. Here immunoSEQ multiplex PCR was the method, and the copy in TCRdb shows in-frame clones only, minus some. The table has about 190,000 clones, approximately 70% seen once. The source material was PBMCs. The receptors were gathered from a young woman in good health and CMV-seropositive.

The DNA for the CDR3 is TGTGCCAGTAGAAACTTATACAATGAGCAGTTCTTC. Its translation is CASRNLYNEQFF. The rearrangement links TRBV19 to TRBJ2-1; no definite D call. The CDR3 is 12 residues long. Germline loops: CDR1 LNHDA, CDR2 SQIVND (reference sequence). V lost 6 bases, J lost 4 bases, and 7 bases lay in between. Complete variable domain (other parts from reference TRBV19 and TRBJ2-1): DGGITQSPKYLFRKEGQNVTLSCEQNLNHDAMYWYRQDPGQGLRLIYYSQIVNDFQKGDIAEGYSVSREKKESFPLTVTSAQKNPTAFYLCASRNLYNEQFFGPGTRLTVL.

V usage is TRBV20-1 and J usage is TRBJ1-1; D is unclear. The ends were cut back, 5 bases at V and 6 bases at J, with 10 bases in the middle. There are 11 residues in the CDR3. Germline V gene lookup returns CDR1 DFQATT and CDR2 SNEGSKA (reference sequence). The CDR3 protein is CSAGWASEAFF. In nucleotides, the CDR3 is TGCAGTGCTGGTTGGGCGTCTGAAGCTTTCTTT.

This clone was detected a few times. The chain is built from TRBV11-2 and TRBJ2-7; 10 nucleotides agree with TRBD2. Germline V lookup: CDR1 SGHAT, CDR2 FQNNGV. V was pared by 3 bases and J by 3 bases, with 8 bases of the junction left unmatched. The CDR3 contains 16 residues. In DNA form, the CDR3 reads TGTGCCAGCAGCTTTGCCCCTAGCGGGAGTTTCTACGAGCAGTACTTC. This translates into CASSFAPSGSFYEQYF.

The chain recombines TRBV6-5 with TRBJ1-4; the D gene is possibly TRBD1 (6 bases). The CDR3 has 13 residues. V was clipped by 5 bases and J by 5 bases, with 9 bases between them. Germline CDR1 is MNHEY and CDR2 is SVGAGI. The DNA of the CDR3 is TGTGCCAGCAGTACGCAGGGGAATGAAAAACTGTTTTTT. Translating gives CASSTQGNEKLFF.

CDR3 in amino acids: CASRAWVGQPQHF. DNA for the CDR3: TGTGCCAGCAGGGCCTGGGTGGGCCAGCCCCAGCATTTT. V usage is TRBV28 and J usage is TRBJ1-5; no clear D. This CDR3 comprises 13 residues. Germline V gives CDR1 MDHEN, CDR2 SYDVKM. Between the trimmed V and J ends, which lost 6 bases and 7 bases, there was a span of 13 bases.

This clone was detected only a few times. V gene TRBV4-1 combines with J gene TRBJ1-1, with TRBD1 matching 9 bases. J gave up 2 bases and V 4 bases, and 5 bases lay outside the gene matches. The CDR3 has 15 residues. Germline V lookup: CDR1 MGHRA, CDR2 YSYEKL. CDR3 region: CASSLRQGGNTEAFF. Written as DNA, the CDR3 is TGCGCCAGCAGCCTCCGACAGGGGGGAAACACTGAAGCTTTCTTT.

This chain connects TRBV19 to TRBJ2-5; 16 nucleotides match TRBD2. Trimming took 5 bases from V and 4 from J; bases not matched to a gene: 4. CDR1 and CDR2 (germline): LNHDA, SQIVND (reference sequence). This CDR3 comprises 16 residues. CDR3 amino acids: CASSRGLAGGRETQYF. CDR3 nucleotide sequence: TGTGCCAGTAGTCGGGGACTAGCGGGAGGGCGAGAGACCCAGTACTTC.

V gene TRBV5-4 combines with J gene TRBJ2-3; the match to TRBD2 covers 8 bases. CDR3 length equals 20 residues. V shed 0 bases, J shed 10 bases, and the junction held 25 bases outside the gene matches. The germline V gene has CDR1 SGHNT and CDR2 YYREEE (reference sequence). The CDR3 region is CASSLAALDVSGGHNYAQYF. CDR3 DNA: TGTGCCAGCAGCTTGGCTGCCTTGGACGTGAGCGGGGGACATAATTACGCGCAGTATTTT. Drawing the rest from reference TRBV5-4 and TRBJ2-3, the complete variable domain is ETGVTQSPTHLIKTRGQQVTLRCSSQSGHNTVSWYQQALGQGPQFIFQYYREEENGRGNFPPRFSGLQFPNYSSELNVNALELDDSALYLCASSLAALDVSGGHNYAQYFGPGTRLTVL.

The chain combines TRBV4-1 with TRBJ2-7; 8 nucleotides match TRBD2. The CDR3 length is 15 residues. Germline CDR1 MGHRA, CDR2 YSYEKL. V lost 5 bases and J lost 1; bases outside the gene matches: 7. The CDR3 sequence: CASSISGSPSYEQYF. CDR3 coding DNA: TGCGCCAGCAGCATCAGCGGGAGTCCTTCCTACGAGCAGTACTTC.

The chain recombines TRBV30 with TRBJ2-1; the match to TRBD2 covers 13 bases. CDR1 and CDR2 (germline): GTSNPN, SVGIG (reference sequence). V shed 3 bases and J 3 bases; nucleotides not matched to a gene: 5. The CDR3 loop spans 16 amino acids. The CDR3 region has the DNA TGTGCCTGGAGCGCTGGGACTAGCGGGAACTACAATGAGCAGTTCTTC. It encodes CAWSAGTSGNYNEQFF.

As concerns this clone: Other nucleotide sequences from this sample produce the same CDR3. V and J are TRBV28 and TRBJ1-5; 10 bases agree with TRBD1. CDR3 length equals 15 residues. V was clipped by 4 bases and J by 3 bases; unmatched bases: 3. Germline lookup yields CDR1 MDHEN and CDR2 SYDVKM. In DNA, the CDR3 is TGTGCCAGCAGTTCTGGGACAGGGGTCAATCAGCCCCAGCATTTT. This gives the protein CASSSGTGVNQPQHF.

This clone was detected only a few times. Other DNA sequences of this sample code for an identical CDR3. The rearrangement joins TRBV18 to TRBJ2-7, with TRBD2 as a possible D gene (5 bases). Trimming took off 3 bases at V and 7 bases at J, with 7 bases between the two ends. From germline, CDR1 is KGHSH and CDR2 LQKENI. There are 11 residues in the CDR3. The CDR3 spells CASSPGEEQYF. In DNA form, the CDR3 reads TGTGCCAGCTCACCGGGAGAAGAGCAGTACTTC.